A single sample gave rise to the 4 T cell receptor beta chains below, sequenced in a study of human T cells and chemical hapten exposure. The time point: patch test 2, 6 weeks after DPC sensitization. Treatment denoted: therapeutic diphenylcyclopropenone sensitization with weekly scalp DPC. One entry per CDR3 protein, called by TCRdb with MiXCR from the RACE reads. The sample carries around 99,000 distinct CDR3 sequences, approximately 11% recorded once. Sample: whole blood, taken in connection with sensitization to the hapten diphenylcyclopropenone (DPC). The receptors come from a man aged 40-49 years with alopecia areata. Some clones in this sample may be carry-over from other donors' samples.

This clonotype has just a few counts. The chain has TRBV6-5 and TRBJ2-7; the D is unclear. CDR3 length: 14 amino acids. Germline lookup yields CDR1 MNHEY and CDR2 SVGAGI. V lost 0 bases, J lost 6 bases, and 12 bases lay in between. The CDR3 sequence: CASSYSARGSEQYF. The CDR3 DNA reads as TGTGCCAGCAGTTACTCAGCCCGAGGTAGCGAGCAGTACTTC.

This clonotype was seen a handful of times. The CDR3 here is CASSSQGEYGYTF. Here the CDR3 DNA reads TGTGCCAGCAGTTCGCAGGGCGAGTATGGCTACACCTTC. The V call is TRBV6-2 or TRBV6-3, the J call TRBJ1-2; TRBD1 might be the D (5 bases). This CDR3 comprises 13 residues. Germline V gene sequence: CDR1 MNHEY, CDR2 SVGEGT. The V end was cut by 4 bases, the J end by 5 bases, with 11 bases between.

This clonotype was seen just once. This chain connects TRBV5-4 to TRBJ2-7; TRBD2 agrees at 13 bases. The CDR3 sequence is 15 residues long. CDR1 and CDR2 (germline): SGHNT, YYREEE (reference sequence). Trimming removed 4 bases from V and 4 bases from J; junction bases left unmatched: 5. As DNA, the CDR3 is TGTGCCAGCAGCAAACCGGGACTAGCGGGATACGAGCAGTACTTC. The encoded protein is CASSKPGLAGYEQYF.

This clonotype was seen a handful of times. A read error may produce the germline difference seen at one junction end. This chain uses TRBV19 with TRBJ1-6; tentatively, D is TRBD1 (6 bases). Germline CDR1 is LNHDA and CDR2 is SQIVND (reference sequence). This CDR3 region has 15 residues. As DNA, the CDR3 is TGTGCCACGTCCGGGGGGCTCTCCCATAATTCACCCCTCCACTTT. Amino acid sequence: CATSGGLSHNSPLHF.